The 21 T cell receptor beta chains listed next were all sequenced from one sample in a study of T cell responses to AZD1222 COVID-19 vaccine. The assay was immunoSEQ multiplex PCR, and TCRdb's table has in-frame clones only and misses some. The sample has around 110,000 clones, around nine tenths seen once. The sample here was peripheral blood, taken on day 0 of AZD1222 vaccination. These receptors were obtained from an adult in good health.

J is TRBJ1-3 and V is TRBV28; no definite D call. Between the trimmed V and J ends, which lost 2 bases and 3 bases, there was a span of 14 bases. CDR3 length equals 16 residues. Germline V gene lookup returns CDR1 MDHEN and CDR2 SYDVKM. CDR3 region: CASSLDVGRIGNTIYF. In nucleotides, the CDR3 is TGTGCCAGCAGTTTAGATGTAGGGCGCATTGGAAACACCATATATTTT.

The chain joins TRBV9 to TRBJ1-2; 8 bases match TRBD1. Per germline, CDR1 SGDLS and CDR2 YYNGEE. This CDR3 contains 15 residues. The J segment lost 4 bases and the V segment lost 4 bases, leaving 9 bases of the junction unmatched. DNA of the CDR3: TGTGCCAGCAGCATTTCTTCAGGGGGCGTCTATGGCTACACCTTC. It codes for CASSISSGGVYGYTF. Using reference TRBV9 and TRBJ1-2 for the parts outside the CDR3, the full variable domain is DSGVTQTPKHLITATGQRVTLRCSPRSGDLSVYWYQQSLDQGLQFLIQYYNGEERAKGNILERFSAQQFPDLHSELNLSSLELGDSALYFCASSISSGGVYGYTFGSGTRLTVV.

The V and J genes are TRBV6-2 or TRBV6-3 and TRBJ2-3; D is unresolved. The length of the CDR3 is 17 residues. CDR1 is MNHEY and CDR2 is SVGEGT in the germline V gene. Trimming cost V 1 base and J 1 base, with 15 bases left between them. Here the CDR3 DNA reads TGTGCCAGCAGTTACTATCCCTCCCTCAACCGCACAGATACGCAGTATTTT. Protein: CASSYYPSLNRTDTQYF.

In its sample, this clone was seen once. The chain combines TRBV19 with TRBJ1-3, with 10 bases fitting TRBD1. The CDR3 runs 16 residues. Germline V CDR1 and CDR2: LNHDA, SQIVND (reference sequence). J was trimmed by 0 bases and V by 4 bases; bases with no gene match: 3. CDR3 sequence reads: CASSNRDRGSGNTIYF. The CDR3 DNA sequence: TGTGCCAGTAGTAACCGGGACAGGGGCTCTGGAAACACCATATATTTT.

The chain joins TRBV5-1 to TRBJ2-5; D remains ambiguous. The V end was cut by 6 bases, the J end by 2 bases, with 11 bases between. The CDR3 contains 13 residues. CDR1 and CDR2 from the germline V gene are SGHRS and YFSETQ. The CDR3 is CASTLHSQETQYF. CDR3 nucleotides: TGCGCCAGCACCCTGCATTCGCAAGAGACCCAGTACTTC.

The chain employs TRBV19 and TRBJ1-2, with 7 bases that match TRBD1. Losses at the gene ends were 3 bases for V and 5 bases for J; bases not matched to a gene: 9. The CDR3 spans 15 residues. Germline CDR1 LNHDA, CDR2 SQIVND (reference sequence). The CDR3: CASSIGTAYTYGYTF. The DNA for the CDR3 is TGTGCCAGTAGTATCGGGACAGCCTATACATATGGCTACACCTTC.

This chain links TRBV4-2 with TRBJ1-3; perhaps TRBD1 as D (6 bases). This CDR3 spans 15 amino acids. Looked up from germline, CDR1 is LGHNA and CDR2 is YNFKEQ. V lost 0 bases and J 4 bases, leaving 10 bases between the germline ends. The CDR3 sequence: CASSQDTTGGNTIYF. The CDR3, as DNA: TGTGCCAGCAGCCAAGATACAACAGGGGGAAACACCATATATTTT.

The chain carries TRBV15 and TRBJ2-6; D might be TRBD1 or TRBD2, each matching 5 bases. The CDR3 runs 20 residues. Trimming shortened V by 0 bases and J by 4 bases, and 22 bases separated the two germline ends. Germline V gene lookup returns CDR1 LNHNV and CDR2 YYDKDF (reference sequence). The CDR3 is CATSRDATPLLGEGANVLTF. As DNA, the CDR3 is TGTGCCACCAGCAGAGATGCGACACCACTACTGGGGGAGGGGGCCAACGTCCTGACTTTC. The full variable domain, completed using reference TRBV15 and TRBJ2-6, is DAMVIQNPRYQVTQFGKPVTLSCSQTLNHNVMYWYQQKSSQAPKLLFHYYDKDFNNEADTPDNFQSRRPNTSFCFLDIRSPGLGDTAMYLCATSRDATPLLGEGANVLTFGAGSRLTVL.

The chain is built from TRBV18 and TRBJ1-2; possibly TRBD1 for D (5 bases). Germline V lookup: CDR1 KGHSH, CDR2 LQKENI. V was pared by 5 bases and J by 4 bases, with 14 bases between. The CDR3 loop spans 14 amino acids. The CDR3 spells CASSSGRASYGYTF. Here the CDR3 DNA reads TGTGCCAGCTCATCGGGACGGGCAAGCTATGGCTACACCTTC. Filled out from reference TRBV18 and TRBJ1-2, the complete variable domain reads NAGVMQNPRHLVRRRGQEARLRCSPMKGHSHVYWYRQLPEEGLKFMVYLQKENIIDESGMPKERFSAEFPKEGPSILRIQQVVRGDSAAYFCASSSGRASYGYTFGSGTRLTVV.

The rearrangement joins TRBV28 to TRBJ2-1, with D possibly matching TRBD1 (5 bases). The CDR3 loop spans 15 amino acids. The ends were cut back, 3 bases at V and 8 bases at J, with 17 bases in the middle. CDR1 and CDR2 (germline): MDHEN, SYDVKM. The CDR3 is CASSFPSNWGYEQFF. The CDR3 coding sequence is TGTGCCAGCAGTTTTCCCAGCAATTGGGGCTATGAGCAGTTCTTC. The whole variable domain, filled in from reference TRBV28 and TRBJ2-1, reads DVKVTQSSRYLVKRTGEKVFLECVQDMDHENMFWYRQDPGLGLRLIYFSYDVKMKEKGDIPEGYSVSREKKERFSLILESASTNQTSMYLCASSFPSNWGYEQFFGPGTRLTVL.

V usage is TRBV7-9 and J usage is TRBJ1-4, with D maybe TRBD1 (5 bases). V was cut by 5 bases and J by 5 bases, with 15 bases left in between. The CDR3 runs 15 residues. CDR1 is SEHNR and CDR2 is FQNEAQ in the germline V gene (reference sequence). The CDR3 loop reads CASSPTGHRNEKLFF. CDR3 DNA: TGTGCCAGCAGCCCGACGGGGCACCGGAATGAAAAACTGTTTTTT.

This chain connects TRBV6-5 to TRBJ1-1; D gene ambiguous. V dropped 6 bases and J dropped 5 bases, with 13 bases sitting between them. This CDR3 is built from 13 residues. The germline V gene encodes CDR1 MNHEY and CDR2 SVGAGI. Here the CDR3 reads CASSAFAGTEAFF. CDR3 in DNA: TGTGCCAGCAGCGCCTTCGCCGGGACTGAAGCTTTCTTT.

This clone has a handful of counts. The rearrangement uses TRBV7-3 and TRBJ2-5; weak D call: TRBD1 (8 bases). The V end was cut by 5 bases, the J end by 6 bases, with 19 bases between. The CDR3 spans 15 residues. CDR1 SGHTA and CDR2 FQGTGA come from the germline V gene. CDR3 DNA sequence: TGTGCCAGCAGCCCTTCGACAGGGGAGGGTCAGACCCAGTACTTC. As protein: CASSPSTGEGQTQYF.

The V and J genes are TRBV4-1 and TRBJ1-4; TRBD1 agrees at 7 bases. The CDR3 runs 15 residues. J lost 10 bases, V lost 0 bases, and 8 bases had no gene match. CDR1 is MGHRA, CDR2 YSYEKL, per germline. The CDR3 DNA reads TGCGCCAGCAGCCAAGAGAGGAGGGGGCGAGGAAAACTGTTTTTT. It yields the protein CASSQERRGRGKLFF.

J is TRBJ1-1 and V is TRBV5-4; 12 bases line up with TRBD1. The CDR3 is made up of 18 amino acids. V lost 0 bases, J lost 1 base, and 7 bases stayed unmatched. The germline V gene encodes CDR1 SGHNT and CDR2 YYREEE (reference sequence). The DNA of the CDR3 is TGTGCCAGCAGCTTGGTGCGAGGGACAGGGGGCGCGAACACTGAAGCTTTCTTT. Protein product: CASSLVRGTGGANTEAFF.

This clone appeared a single time. The chain couples TRBV6-5 to TRBJ2-1, with 11 bases that match TRBD2. The CDR3 runs to 15 residues. V dropped 6 bases and J dropped 8; count of bases not matched to a gene: 9. Germline assignment: CDR1 MNHEY and CDR2 SVGAGI. The CDR3 sequence: CASRATSGSKDEQFF. In DNA form, the CDR3 reads TGTGCCAGCAGGGCAACTAGCGGGAGTAAGGATGAGCAGTTCTTC.

This chain uses TRBV7-9 with TRBJ1-2; D is undetermined. Per the germline V gene, CDR1 is SEHNR and CDR2 is FQNEAQ (reference sequence). The CDR3 runs to 12 residues. V was shortened by 5 bases and J by 7 bases, with 11 bases between the two germline ends. This CDR3 is CASSDRMVGYTF. For the CDR3, the DNA is TGTGCCAGCAGCGACCGGATGGTTGGCTACACCTTC. Based on the CDR3 plus reference TRBV7-9 and TRBJ1-2, the full variable domain is DTGVSQNPRHKITKRGQNVTFRCDPISEHNRLYWYRQTLGQGPEFLTYFQNEAQLEKSRLLSDRFSAERPKGSFSTLEIQRTEQGDSAMYLCASSDRMVGYTFGSGTRLTVV.

This clone was observed a handful of times. The rearrangement uses TRBV30 and TRBJ2-7; weak D call: TRBD2 (5 bases). V shed 1 base and J shed 6 bases, with 16 bases lying between them. The CDR3 has 14 amino acids. CDR1 is GTSNPN, CDR2 SVGIG, per germline (reference sequence). The CDR3 sequence is CAWSGMRVGGEQYF. The CDR3 nucleotides are TGTGCCTGGAGTGGCATGAGGGTAGGTGGCGAGCAGTACTTC.

The gene calls are TRBV28 and TRBJ2-1; 7 nucleotides align to TRBD2. The V gene's germline CDR1 is MDHEN and CDR2 SYDVKM. CDR3 length: 16 amino acids. With 10 bases clipped from V and 8 bases from J, the junction kept 20 bases outside the gene matches. The CDR3 protein is CATGPSGGGKFDEQFF. DNA of the CDR3: TGTGCCACCGGCCCCAGCGGCGGGGGTAAGTTCGATGAGCAGTTCTTC.

V is TRBV27 and J is TRBJ1-1; no clear D. V lost 3 bases and J lost 0, with 11 bases in between. This CDR3 is built from 15 residues. Germline V lookup: CDR1 MNHEY, CDR2 SMNVEV (reference sequence). The CDR3 DNA sequence: TGTGCCAGCAGTTTGATGGGCGGAATGAACACTGAAGCTTTCTTT. It codes for CASSLMGGMNTEAFF.

The J gene is TRBJ2-3, the V gene TRBV19; the match to TRBD2 covers 12 bases. Germline V lookup: CDR1 LNHDA, CDR2 SQIVND (reference sequence). V shed 5 bases and J 4 bases; nucleotides not matched to a gene: 7. This CDR3 region has 16 residues. CDR3 protein: CASSLLAGGWADTQYF. The CDR3 bases are TGTGCCAGTAGTCTTCTAGCGGGAGGGTGGGCAGATACGCAGTATTTT.